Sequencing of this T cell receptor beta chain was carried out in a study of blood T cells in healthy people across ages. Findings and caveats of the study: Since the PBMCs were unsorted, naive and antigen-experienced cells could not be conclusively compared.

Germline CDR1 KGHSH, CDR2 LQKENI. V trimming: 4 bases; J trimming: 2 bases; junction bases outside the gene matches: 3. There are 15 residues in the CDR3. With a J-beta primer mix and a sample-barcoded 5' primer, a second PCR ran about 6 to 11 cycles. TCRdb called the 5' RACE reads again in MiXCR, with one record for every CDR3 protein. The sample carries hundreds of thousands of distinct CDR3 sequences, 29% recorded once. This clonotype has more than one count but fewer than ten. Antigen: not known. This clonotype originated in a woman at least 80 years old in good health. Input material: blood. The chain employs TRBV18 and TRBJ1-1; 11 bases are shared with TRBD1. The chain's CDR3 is CASSLGQGANTEAFF. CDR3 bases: TGTGCCAGCTCACTCGGACAGGGGGCAAACACTGAAGCTTTCTTT.